Listed below are T cell receptor beta chains from one sample, sequenced in a study of blood T cell repertoires in COVID-19. Some clones are missing from TCRdb's copy, which holds only in-frame ones; the method was immunoSEQ multiplex PCR. The sample contains around 370,000 clones, around nine tenths of which appear only once. Sequencing was carried out using peripheral blood. The source of these receptors is a woman between 18 and 29 years old who had recovered from COVID-19. CDR3s include the opening cysteine and the closing phenylalanine or tryptophan. Each record gives: V gene, D gene, J gene, clone size, CDR3 protein, CDR3 DNA. The D gene is left open where the match is weak. Clone size is shown for a subset of rows, as once, few, many or a class of expanded clone.

v_call: TRBV5-1; d_call: TRBD1; j_call: TRBJ1-1; clone_size: NA; cdr3_aa: CASASGTALNTEAFF; cdr3_nt: TGCGCCAGCGCTTCCGGGACAGCGCTGAACACTGAAGCTTTCTTT
v_call: TRBV11-3; d_call: NA; j_call: TRBJ2-1; clone_size: NA; cdr3_aa: CASSTLRAIDNEQFF; cdr3_nt: TGTGCCAGCAGCACACTGAGGGCCATCGACAATGAGCAGTTCTTC
v_call: TRBV20-1; d_call: TRBD1; j_call: TRBJ1-5; clone_size: once; cdr3_aa: CSASPRTGRNQPQHF; cdr3_nt: TGCAGTGCTAGTCCACGGACAGGGCGGAATCAGCCCCAGCATTTT
v_call: TRBV29-1; d_call: NA; j_call: TRBJ2-1; clone_size: NA; cdr3_aa: CSVDDGRQFF; cdr3_nt: TGCAGCGTTGACGACGGGAGGCAGTTCTTC
v_call: TRBV6-2/TRBV6-3; d_call: TRBD2; j_call: TRBJ2-1; clone_size: NA; cdr3_aa: CASSPNAGVHEQFF; cdr3_nt: TGTGCCAGCAGCCCTAACGCGGGGGTCCATGAGCAGTTCTTC
v_call: TRBV9; d_call: TRBD1; j_call: TRBJ1-6; clone_size: NA; cdr3_aa: CASSVGRTGFSPLHF; cdr3_nt: TGTGCCAGCAGCGTAGGCCGGACAGGCTTCTCTCCCCTCCACTTT
v_call: TRBV5-4; d_call: NA; j_call: TRBJ1-1; clone_size: NA; cdr3_aa: CASSLGRGYTEAFF; cdr3_nt: TGTGCCAGCAGCTTGGGGAGGGGTTACACTGAAGCTTTCTTT
v_call: TRBV9; d_call: TRBD2; j_call: TRBJ2-5; clone_size: NA; cdr3_aa: CASSTRLAGLQETQYF; cdr3_nt: TGTGCCAGCAGCACCCGACTAGCGGGCCTCCAAGAGACCCAGTACTTC
v_call: TRBV6-1; d_call: TRBD1; j_call: TRBJ2-3; clone_size: NA; cdr3_aa: CASSERTNTGGWPDTQYF; cdr3_nt: TGTGCCAGCAGTGAAAGAACCAATACAGGGGGCTGGCCAGATACGCAGTATTTT
v_call: TRBV18; d_call: TRBD1; j_call: TRBJ1-3; clone_size: NA; cdr3_aa: CASSPVPGQGFSGNTIYF; cdr3_nt: TGTGCCAGCTCACCAGTCCCGGGACAGGGCTTCTCTGGAAACACCATATATTTT
v_call: TRBV19; d_call: TRBD1; j_call: TRBJ2-6; clone_size: NA; cdr3_aa: CASSRDRWVGSGANVLTF; cdr3_nt: TGTGCCAGTAGTAGGGACAGGTGGGTCGGCTCTGGGGCCAACGTCCTGACTTTC
v_call: TRBV28; d_call: NA; j_call: TRBJ2-1; clone_size: few; cdr3_aa: CASSEYNEQFF; cdr3_nt: TGTGCCAGCAGTGAGTACAATGAGCAGTTCTTC
v_call: TRBV7-2; d_call: NA; j_call: TRBJ1-5; clone_size: once; cdr3_aa: CASSPTSNNQPQHF; cdr3_nt: TGTGCCAGCAGCCCTACCTCCAACAATCAGCCCCAGCATTTT
v_call: TRBV19; d_call: TRBD2; j_call: TRBJ2-1; clone_size: NA; cdr3_aa: CASTQPSGSYHNEQFF; cdr3_nt: TGTGCCAGTACCCAACCTAGCGGGAGTTATCACAATGAGCAGTTCTTC
v_call: TRBV7-2; d_call: NA; j_call: TRBJ1-5; clone_size: NA; cdr3_aa: CASSPGHLQPQHF; cdr3_nt: TGTGCCAGCAGCCCGGGACACCTTCAGCCCCAGCATTTT
v_call: TRBV7-2; d_call: TRBD2; j_call: TRBJ2-5; clone_size: NA; cdr3_aa: CASSSIAGEGETQYF; cdr3_nt: TGTGCCAGCAGCTCTATAGCGGGAGAGGGTGAGACCCAGTACTTC
v_call: TRBV30; d_call: TRBD1; j_call: TRBJ1-2; clone_size: few; cdr3_aa: CAWTRGWLDQDRGLGYTF; cdr3_nt: TGTGCCTGGACGAGGGGGTGGTTGGATCAAGACAGGGGGCTTGGCTACACCTTC
v_call: TRBV18; d_call: NA; j_call: TRBJ2-5; clone_size: NA; cdr3_aa: CASSQGLRETQYF; cdr3_nt: TGTGCCAGCTCACAAGGACTGCGGGAGACCCAGTACTTC
v_call: TRBV11-3; d_call: NA; j_call: TRBJ2-2; clone_size: NA; cdr3_aa: CASSSSGELFF; cdr3_nt: TGTGCCAGCAGCTCTAGCGGGGAGCTGTTTTTT
v_call: TRBV5-6; d_call: TRBD1; j_call: TRBJ1-6; clone_size: NA; cdr3_aa: CASSSGQGISSPLHF; cdr3_nt: TGTGCCAGCAGCTCAGGACAGGGGATAAGTTCACCCCTCCACTTT
v_call: TRBV7-2; d_call: NA; j_call: TRBJ2-3; clone_size: few; cdr3_aa: CASSTRLGSTDTQYF; cdr3_nt: TGTGCCAGCAGCACCAGACTAGGGAGCACAGATACGCAGTATTTT
v_call: TRBV30; d_call: NA; j_call: TRBJ1-5; clone_size: NA; cdr3_aa: CAWSRRLGDQPQHF; cdr3_nt: TGTGCCTGGAGTAGGAGGCTAGGCGATCAGCCCCAGCATTTT
v_call: TRBV24-1; d_call: TRBD1; j_call: TRBJ2-2; clone_size: few; cdr3_aa: CATSDYTGTGGTGELFF; cdr3_nt: TGTGCCACCAGTGATTACACCGGGACAGGGGGCACCGGGGAGCTGTTTTTT
v_call: TRBV2; d_call: NA; j_call: TRBJ1-1; clone_size: once; cdr3_aa: CASKGQPAEAFF; cdr3_nt: TGTGCCAGCAAAGGACAGCCTGCTGAAGCTTTCTTT
v_call: TRBV19; d_call: TRBD2; j_call: TRBJ2-5; clone_size: NA; cdr3_aa: CASSPLAGGVETQYF; cdr3_nt: TGTGCCAGTAGTCCCCTAGCGGGGGGGGTTGAGACCCAGTACTTC
v_call: TRBV7-2; d_call: NA; j_call: TRBJ1-1; clone_size: NA; cdr3_aa: CASSFGGRGAFF; cdr3_nt: TGTGCCAGCAGCTTTGGGGGGAGGGGAGCTTTCTTT
v_call: TRBV30; d_call: NA; j_call: TRBJ1-2; clone_size: NA; cdr3_aa: CAWSVGNWRGYTF; cdr3_nt: TGTGCCTGGAGTGTAGGAAATTGGCGGGGCTACACCTTC
v_call: TRBV11-2; d_call: NA; j_call: TRBJ1-2; clone_size: NA; cdr3_aa: CASSLGGGDGYTF; cdr3_nt: TGTGCCAGCAGCTTGGGAGGAGGGGATGGCTACACCTTC
v_call: TRBV10-3; d_call: TRBD1; j_call: TRBJ2-3; clone_size: NA; cdr3_aa: CAISELYRGRALDTQYF; cdr3_nt: TGTGCCATCAGTGAGTTATACAGGGGTAGGGCACTTGATACGCAGTATTTT
v_call: TRBV19; d_call: TRBD2; j_call: TRBJ2-1; clone_size: NA; cdr3_aa: CASSISGREQFF; cdr3_nt: TGTGCCAGTAGTATAAGCGGGAGAGAGCAGTTCTTC
v_call: TRBV5-6; d_call: NA; j_call: TRBJ1-5; clone_size: NA; cdr3_aa: CASSRYNQPQHF; cdr3_nt: TGTGCCAGCAGCCGCTATAATCAGCCCCAGCATTTT
v_call: TRBV18; d_call: NA; j_call: TRBJ2-6; clone_size: NA; cdr3_aa: CASSPLRGTNSGANVLTF; cdr3_nt: TGTGCCAGCTCACCTCTTCGGGGTACTAACTCTGGGGCCAACGTCCTGACTTTC